This T cell receptor (beta chain) was identified during a study of OX40 agonist ivuxolimab in advanced cancers. In the study overall: Ivuxolimab, an agonistic anti-OX40 (CD134) antibody, was given to patients.

Trimming cost V 4 bases and J 2 bases, with 19 bases left between them. CDR3 size: 16 residues. Germline CDR1 reads SGHRS; CDR2 reads YFSETQ. Sequencing used immunoSEQ multiplex PCR; TCRdb keeps in-frame clones, though not all of them. The sample contains fewer than 65,000 clones, 87% of which appear only once. As regards this clone: Its specificity is unknown.

Study-wide points: At 0.1 to 3.0 mg/kg and by week 6, clonal expansion occurred in CD4+ and CD8+ blood T cells. Expanded peripheral T cell antigen specificity was not determined.

V is TRBV5-1 and J is TRBJ2-7; D is unresolved. This receptor was obtained from an adult with an advanced solid tumor such as melanoma, head and neck, liver or kidney cancer. Here the sequenced sample was CD4+ or CD8+ T cells sorted from blood, taken in a trial of the OX40 agonist ivuxolimab. For the CDR3, the DNA is TGCGCCAGCAGCCCAAAGGGCACGGTCGCCGCCTACGAGCAGTACTTC. Translating it yields CASSPKGTVAAYEQYF.